This T cell receptor beta chain was obtained from a study of blood T cell repertoires in COVID-19 (dated by TCRdb to 2020 to 2021). Broadly, across the study: The collaborator samples originated in the United States, Italy and Spain and spanned the acute and convalescent phases of COVID-19. The dataset comprised deeply sampled blood TCRbeta repertoires from subjects exposed to, actively infected with, or recovered from COVID-19. Where HLA class I and class II types were available, the types were taken from metadata supplied by the sample provider, not from assay-based typing. The material from the prospective study consisted of cDNA or gDNA derived from T cells, B-cell-depleted T cells, or PBMCs. A freely available public database, intended as a resource for researchers studying the immune response to SARS-CoV-2, is where the repertoires were released. Nearly every sample came with metadata listing a de-identified subject ID, COVID-19 status, age in years and sex. The samples were drawn from the first 160 participants of the ongoing ImmuneRACE study and from over a thousand subjects provided by 6 global collaborators.

The collaborating institutions used their own protocols to collect whole blood in K2EDTA tubes. For TCRbeta analysis, collaborators shipped samples in one of three forms: frozen whole blood, isolated PBMCs, or DNA extracted from either of those sample types. Beyond this particular receptor, the publication reports: The quantity of clinical and demographic metadata differed by source and by participant and was supplied without curation.

Points on this clone: It lacks a known antigen. Base quality data are lacking; no much larger clone is found one base away.

The immunoSEQ Assay, a bias-controlled multiplex PCR, was used to amplify TCRbeta CDR3 regions from genomic DNA. As for the original processing: The number of nucleated cells in each sample was estimated by amplification of reference gene primers within the assay. To quantify the absolute abundance of each unique TCRbeta CDR3 rearrangement, sequence reads were collapsed and filtered. For each sample, productive Simpson clonality was calculated as the square root of Simpson's diversity index across productive rearrangements. Imported from immuneACCESS, the table was reduced by TCRdb to in-frame sequences with V and J called. These copies leave out some clones; in studies compared against another copy, an unresolved V gene accounts for under half, and the cause of the remainder is not known. V, J and clone size are those of that table, while D and trimming were read from the DNA. The sample includes 200,000 to 250,000 clones, with roughly 80% observed a single time. Roughly 10% of the sample goes to the ten largest clones.

Relative to germline, V is 8 bases shorter and J is 1 base shorter, with 11 bases between their ends. Per the germline V gene, KGHSH is the CDR1 and LQKENI is the CDR2. CDR3 length: 13 amino acids, cysteine to phenylalanine. Just the 39-base CDR3 DNA is kept, in frame starting at base 1. The chain joins TRBV18 to TRBJ1-1; no D gene can be assigned with confidence. The receptor was derived from an elderly man with acute or convalescent COVID-19. Sequencing used peripheral blood. The CDR3 protein: CASRSAGNTEAFF. The DNA sequence follows: TGTGCCAGCAGAAGTGCGGGGAACACTGAAGCTTTCTTT.